This TCR beta chain was recovered during a study of CD8+ T cells in alopecia areata. Study summary: Donors of skin were C3H/HeJ mice aged roughly 6-13 months with spontaneous alopecia, and recipients were approximately 7-10-week-old female C3H/HeJ mice.

Per germline, CDR1 GKSSPN and CDR2 SITVG. The CDR3 consists of 14 residues. J was trimmed by 0 bases and V by 3 bases; bases with no gene match: 4. Extracted from the samples, RNA was reverse transcribed into cDNA to serve as the sequencing template. Clones were read by immunoSEQ multiplex PCR, and TCRdb kept only the in-frame ones, dropping some. There are approximately 280,000 clones in the sample, none observed a single time. Study conclusions and caveats: For lesional scalp, especially alopecia totalis/universalis, clonality was higher than in normal scalp. Scalp data also include sequences from resident alphabeta T cells of normal skin. Between patients, shared TCR sequences were less clear than in mice. This was possibly due in part to HLA diversity in the patient population.

A few counts support this clone. Its antigen is undetermined. Gene names are mouse gene names. The CDR3 end is not reached by the read, which stops 4 residues before it; the germline J gene fills it in. The sample has other DNA sequences that encode this CDR3 too. After pooling, cutaneous lymph node cells were sorted with CD4, CD8alpha, NKG2D, NKG2ACE and other markers. Sequenced input: CD4+ T cells sorted from a lymph node. This rearrangement joins TRBV31 to TRBJ1-2; 7 bases are a match to TRBD1. The source is a C3H/HeJ mouse with alopecia areata. MHC haplotype: H2-k. The CDR3 bases that were read are TGTGCCTGGAGCCGACAGGGAACAAACTCC. Translating it yields CAWSRQGTNS. The CDR3 reads in full as CAWSRQGTNSDYTF.